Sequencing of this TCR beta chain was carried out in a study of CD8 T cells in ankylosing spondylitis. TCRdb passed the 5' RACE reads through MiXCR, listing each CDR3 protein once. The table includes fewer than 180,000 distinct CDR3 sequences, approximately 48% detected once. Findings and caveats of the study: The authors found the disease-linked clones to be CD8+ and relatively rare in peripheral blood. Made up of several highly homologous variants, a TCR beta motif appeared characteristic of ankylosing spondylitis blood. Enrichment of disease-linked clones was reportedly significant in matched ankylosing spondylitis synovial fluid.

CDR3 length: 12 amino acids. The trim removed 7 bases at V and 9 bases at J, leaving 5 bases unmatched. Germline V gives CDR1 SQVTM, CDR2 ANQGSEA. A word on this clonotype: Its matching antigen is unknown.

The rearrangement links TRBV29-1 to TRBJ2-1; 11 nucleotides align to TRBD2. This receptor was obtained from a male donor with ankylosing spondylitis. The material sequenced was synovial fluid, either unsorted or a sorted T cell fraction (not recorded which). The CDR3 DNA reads TGCAGCGCCCGAGGACTAGCGGGTGAGCAGTTCTTC. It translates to CSARGLAGEQFF.